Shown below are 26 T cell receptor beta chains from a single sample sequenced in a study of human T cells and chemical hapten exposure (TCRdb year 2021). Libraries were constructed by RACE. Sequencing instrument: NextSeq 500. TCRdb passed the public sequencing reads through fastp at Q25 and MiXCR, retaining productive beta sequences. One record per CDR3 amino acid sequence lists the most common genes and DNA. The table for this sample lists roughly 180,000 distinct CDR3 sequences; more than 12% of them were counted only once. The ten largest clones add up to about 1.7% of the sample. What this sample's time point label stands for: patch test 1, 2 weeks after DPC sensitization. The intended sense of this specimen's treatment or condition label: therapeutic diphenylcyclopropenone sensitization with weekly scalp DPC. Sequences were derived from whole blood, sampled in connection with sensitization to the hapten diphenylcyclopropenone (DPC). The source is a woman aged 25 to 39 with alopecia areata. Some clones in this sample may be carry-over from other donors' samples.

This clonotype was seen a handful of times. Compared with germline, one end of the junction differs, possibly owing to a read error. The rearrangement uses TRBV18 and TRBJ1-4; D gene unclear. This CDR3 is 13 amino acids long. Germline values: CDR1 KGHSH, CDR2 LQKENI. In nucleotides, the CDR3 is TGTACCAGCTCCGCCGGGGAAAATGAAAAACTGTTTTTT. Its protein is CTSSAGENEKLFF.

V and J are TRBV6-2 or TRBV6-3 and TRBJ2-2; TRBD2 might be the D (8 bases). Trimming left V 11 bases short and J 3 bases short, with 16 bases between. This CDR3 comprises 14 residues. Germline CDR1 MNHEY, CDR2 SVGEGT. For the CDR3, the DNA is TGTGCCGTAAGACAGGGACTAGACACCGGGGAGCTGTTTTTT. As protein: CAVRQGLDTGELFF.

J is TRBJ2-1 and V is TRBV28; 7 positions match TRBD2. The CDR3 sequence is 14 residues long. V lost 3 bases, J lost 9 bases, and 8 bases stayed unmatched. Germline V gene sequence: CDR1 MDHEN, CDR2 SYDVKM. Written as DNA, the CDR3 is TGTGCCAGCAGTTTCTCGAGGATAGCGGGTGAGCAGTTCTTC. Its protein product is CASSFSRIAGEQFF.

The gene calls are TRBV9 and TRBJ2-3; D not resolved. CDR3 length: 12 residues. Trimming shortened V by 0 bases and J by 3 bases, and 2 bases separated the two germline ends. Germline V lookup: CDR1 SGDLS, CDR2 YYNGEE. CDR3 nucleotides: TGTGCCAGCAGCGTAGTGACAGATACGCAGTATTTT. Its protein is CASSVVTDTQYF.

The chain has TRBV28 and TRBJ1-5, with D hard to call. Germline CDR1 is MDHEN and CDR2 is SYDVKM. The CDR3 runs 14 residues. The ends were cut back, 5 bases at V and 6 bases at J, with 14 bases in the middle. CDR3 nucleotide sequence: TGTGCCAGCAGTCTAACTCACAGCGGTCAGCCCCAGCATTTT. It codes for CASSLTHSGQPQHF.

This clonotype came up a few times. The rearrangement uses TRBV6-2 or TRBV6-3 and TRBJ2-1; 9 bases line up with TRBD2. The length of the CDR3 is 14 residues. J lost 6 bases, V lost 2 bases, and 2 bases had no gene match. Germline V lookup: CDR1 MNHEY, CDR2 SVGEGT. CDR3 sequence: CASSYLAGFNEQFF. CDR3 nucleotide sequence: TGTGCCAGCAGTTACCTAGCGGGATTCAATGAGCAGTTCTTC.

The CDR3 is CASSYSTSGTRDHEQFF. The CDR3 DNA reads as TGTGCCAGCAGTTACAGTACTAGCGGGACCCGCGACCATGAGCAGTTCTTC. The gene calls are TRBV6-2 or TRBV6-3 and TRBJ2-1; 10 bases fit TRBD2. Losses at the gene ends were 2 bases for V and 8 bases for J; bases not matched to a gene: 12. CDR3 size: 17 residues. Germline V gene sequence: CDR1 MNHEY, CDR2 SVGEGT.

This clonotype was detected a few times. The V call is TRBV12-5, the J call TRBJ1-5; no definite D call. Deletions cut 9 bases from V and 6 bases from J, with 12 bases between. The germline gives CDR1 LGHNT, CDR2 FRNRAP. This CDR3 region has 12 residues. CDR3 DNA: TGTGCTAGCACGGTGGAACGTCAGCCCCAGCATTTT. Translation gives CASTVERQPQHF.

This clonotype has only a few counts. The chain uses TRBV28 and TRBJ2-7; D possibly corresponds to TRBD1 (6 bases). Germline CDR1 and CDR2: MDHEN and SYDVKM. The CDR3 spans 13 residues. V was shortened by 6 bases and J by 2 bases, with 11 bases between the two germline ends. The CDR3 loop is CASRQGNPYEQYF. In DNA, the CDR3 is TGTGCCAGCAGACAGGGAAACCCCTACGAGCAGTACTTC.

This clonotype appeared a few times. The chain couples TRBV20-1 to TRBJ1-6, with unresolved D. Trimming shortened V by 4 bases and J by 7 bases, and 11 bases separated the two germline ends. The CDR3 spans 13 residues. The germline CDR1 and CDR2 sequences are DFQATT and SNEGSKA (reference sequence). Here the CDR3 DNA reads TGCAGTGCTAAGTACGGCCCAAATTCACCCCTCCACTTT. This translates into CSAKYGPNSPLHF.

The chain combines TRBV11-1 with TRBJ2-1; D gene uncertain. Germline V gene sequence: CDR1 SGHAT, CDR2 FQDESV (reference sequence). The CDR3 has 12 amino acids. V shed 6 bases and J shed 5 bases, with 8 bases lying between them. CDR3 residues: CASRIMDNEQFF. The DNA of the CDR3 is TGTGCCAGCAGAATAATGGACAATGAGCAGTTCTTC.

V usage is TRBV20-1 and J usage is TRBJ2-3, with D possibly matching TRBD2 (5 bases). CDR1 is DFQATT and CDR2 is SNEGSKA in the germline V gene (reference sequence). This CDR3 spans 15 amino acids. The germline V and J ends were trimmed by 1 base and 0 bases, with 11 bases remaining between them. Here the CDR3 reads CSARGTAFSTDTQYF. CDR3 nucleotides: TGCAGTGCTAGAGGGACTGCCTTCAGCACAGATACGCAGTATTTT.

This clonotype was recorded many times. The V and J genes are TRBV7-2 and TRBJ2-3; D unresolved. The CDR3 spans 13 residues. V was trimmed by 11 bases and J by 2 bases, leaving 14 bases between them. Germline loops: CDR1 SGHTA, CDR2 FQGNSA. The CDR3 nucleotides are TGTGCCGTCCCAACGGGTTTCACAGATACGCAGTATTTT. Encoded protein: CAVPTGFTDTQYF.

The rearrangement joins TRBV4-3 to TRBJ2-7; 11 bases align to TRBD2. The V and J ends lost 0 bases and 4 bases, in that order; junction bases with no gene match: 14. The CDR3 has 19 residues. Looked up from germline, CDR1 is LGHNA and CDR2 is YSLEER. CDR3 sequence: CASSQDYVASGGTVYEQYF. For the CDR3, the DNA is TGCGCCAGCAGCCAAGATTACGTGGCTAGCGGGGGGACCGTATACGAGCAGTACTTC.

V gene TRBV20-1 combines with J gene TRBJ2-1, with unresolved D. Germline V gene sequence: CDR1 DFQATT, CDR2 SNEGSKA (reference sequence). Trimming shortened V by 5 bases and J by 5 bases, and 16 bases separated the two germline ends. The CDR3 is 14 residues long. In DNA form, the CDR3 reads TGCAGTGCTCGCCACCTCGGGCCTCACAATGAGCAGTTCTTC. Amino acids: CSARHLGPHNEQFF.

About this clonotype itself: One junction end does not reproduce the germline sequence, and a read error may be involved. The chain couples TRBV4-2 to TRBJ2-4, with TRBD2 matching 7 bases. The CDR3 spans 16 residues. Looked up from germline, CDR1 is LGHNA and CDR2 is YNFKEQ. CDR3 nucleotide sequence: TGTGCAAGCAGCCAAGGTAGAGAGGGAGGGATGAACATTCAGTACTTC. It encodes CASSQGREGGMNIQYF.

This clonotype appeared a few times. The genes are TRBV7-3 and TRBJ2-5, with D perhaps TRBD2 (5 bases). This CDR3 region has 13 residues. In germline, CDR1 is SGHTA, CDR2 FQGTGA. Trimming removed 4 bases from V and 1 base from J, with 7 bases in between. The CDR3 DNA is TGTGCCAGCAGCTCGGGATTCCAAGAGACCCAGTACTTC. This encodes CASSSGFQETQYF.

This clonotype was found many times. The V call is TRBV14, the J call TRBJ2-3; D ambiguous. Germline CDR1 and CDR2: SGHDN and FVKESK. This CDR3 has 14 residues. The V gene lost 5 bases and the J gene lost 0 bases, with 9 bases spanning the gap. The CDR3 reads CASSMVPSTDTQYF. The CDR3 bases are TGTGCCAGCAGCATGGTACCAAGCACAGATACGCAGTATTTT.

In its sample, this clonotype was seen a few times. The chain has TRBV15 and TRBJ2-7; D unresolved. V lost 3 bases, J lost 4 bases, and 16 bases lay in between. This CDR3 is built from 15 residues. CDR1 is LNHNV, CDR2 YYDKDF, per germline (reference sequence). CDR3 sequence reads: CATSSEPGLGYEQYF. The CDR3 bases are TGTGCCACCAGCAGTGAACCGGGCCTCGGGTACGAGCAGTACTTC.

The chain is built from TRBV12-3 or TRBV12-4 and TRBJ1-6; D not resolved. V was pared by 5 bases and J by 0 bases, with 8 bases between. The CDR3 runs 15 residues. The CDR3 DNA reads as TGTGCCAGCAGTCGTGTGAGCTCCTATAATTCACCCCTCCACTTT. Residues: CASSRVSSYNSPLHF.

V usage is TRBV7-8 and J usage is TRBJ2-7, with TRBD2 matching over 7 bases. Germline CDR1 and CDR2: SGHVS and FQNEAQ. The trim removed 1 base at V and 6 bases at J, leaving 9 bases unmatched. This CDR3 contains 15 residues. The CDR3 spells CASSLGGLAALEQYF. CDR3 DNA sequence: TGTGCCAGCAGCTTAGGCGGGCTAGCGGCCCTCGAGCAGTACTTC.

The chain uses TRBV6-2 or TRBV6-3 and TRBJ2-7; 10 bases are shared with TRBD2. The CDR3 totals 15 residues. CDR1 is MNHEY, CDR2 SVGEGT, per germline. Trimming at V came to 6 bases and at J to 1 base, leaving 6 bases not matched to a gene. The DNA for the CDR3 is TGTGCCAGCAGCCAAGCAGCGGGGGGGTCCTACGAGCAGTACTTC. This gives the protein CASSQAAGGSYEQYF.

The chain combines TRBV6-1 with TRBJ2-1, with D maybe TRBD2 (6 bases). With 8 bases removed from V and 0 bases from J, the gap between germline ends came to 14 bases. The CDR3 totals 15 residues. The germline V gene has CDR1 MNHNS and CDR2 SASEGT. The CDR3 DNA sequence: TGTGCCAGCTACCTTCGGGGGAGCTCCTACAATGAGCAGTTCTTC. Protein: CASYLRGSSYNEQFF.

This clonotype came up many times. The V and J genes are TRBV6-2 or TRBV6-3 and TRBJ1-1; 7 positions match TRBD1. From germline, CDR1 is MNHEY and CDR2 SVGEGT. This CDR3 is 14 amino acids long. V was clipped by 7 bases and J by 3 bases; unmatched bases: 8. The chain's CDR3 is CASIRSGQDTEAFF. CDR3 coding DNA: TGTGCCAGCATCCGAAGCGGACAGGACACTGAAGCTTTCTTT.

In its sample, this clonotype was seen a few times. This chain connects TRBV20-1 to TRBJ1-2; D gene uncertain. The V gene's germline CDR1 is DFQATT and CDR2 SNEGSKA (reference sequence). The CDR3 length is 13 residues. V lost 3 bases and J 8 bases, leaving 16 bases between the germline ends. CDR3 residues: CSASFASSRGYTF. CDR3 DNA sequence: TGCAGTGCTAGCTTCGCCTCGTCTCGGGGCTACACCTTC.

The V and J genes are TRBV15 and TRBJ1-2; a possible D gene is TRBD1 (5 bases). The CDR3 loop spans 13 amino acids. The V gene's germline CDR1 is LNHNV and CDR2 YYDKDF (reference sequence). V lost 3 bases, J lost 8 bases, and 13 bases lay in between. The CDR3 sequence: CATSRPGGSGYTF. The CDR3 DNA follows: TGTGCCACCAGCAGGCCCGGGGGGTCCGGCTACACCTTC. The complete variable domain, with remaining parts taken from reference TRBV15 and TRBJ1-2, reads DAMVIQNPRYQVTQFGKPVTLSCSQTLNHNVMYWYQQKSSQAPKLLFHYYDKDFNNEADTPDNFQSRRPNTSFCFLDIRSPGLGDTAMYLCATSRPGGSGYTFGSGTRLTVV.